Sequencing of this T cell receptor beta chain was carried out in a study of CD8 T cells in Susac syndrome. The CDR3 has 13 residues. With 2 bases clipped from V and 14 bases from J, the junction kept 7 bases outside the gene matches. Germline V gene sequence: CDR1 SGHNT, CDR2 YYREEE (reference sequence). An input of roughly 0.5 to 1 ug of RNA was subjected to reverse transcription using random hexamers. TCR beta CDR3 was amplified by immunoSEQ multiplex PCR. This amplification extended across 54 Vbeta and 13 Jbeta segments. TCRdb re-called the immunoSEQ multiplex PCR reads with MiXCR, one entry per CDR3 protein. This sample yields about 250,000 distinct CDR3 sequences, of which about 94% are seen a single time; 0.06% to 0.08% belongs to the top ten.

This sequence originates from a human donor with multiple sclerosis. This chain uses TRBV5-4 with TRBJ2-4, with 10 bases that match TRBD2. The specimen sequenced was CD4+ T cells from PBMCs. CDR3 sequence reads: CASSFLTSGVEYF. The CDR3, as DNA: TGTGCCAGCAGCTTCCTAACTAGCGGGGTGGAGTACTTC.